The 27 T cell receptor beta chains below all came from one sample that was sequenced in a study of cytomegalovirus exposure and HLA in healthy donors. PCR primers comprised 60 Vbeta and 13 Jbeta primers. Measured with immunoSEQ multiplex PCR; TCRdb has only the in-frame clones, and not every one. Altogether just over 150,000 clones are present, 80% to 90% being singletons, with the ten largest covering approximately 2%. Input material: PBMCs. These TCRs come from a man aged 18 to 35 in good health and CMV-seronegative.

There are a few counts of this clone. The chain joins TRBV6-6 to TRBJ2-6, with 12 positions matching TRBD2. Trimming at V came to 5 bases and at J to 9 bases, leaving 8 bases not matched to a gene. Germline CDR1 is MNHNY and CDR2 is SVGAGI (reference sequence). This CDR3 contains 16 residues. The CDR3 bases are TGTGCCAGCAGTAAGCGGACTAGCGGGGAGGTCAACGTCCTGACTTTC. This gives the protein CASSKRTSGEVNVLTF.

The CDR3 nucleotides are TGTGCCAGCAGCCTCACAGGGAATGCCGGGGAGCTGTTTTTT. The encoded protein is CASSLTGNAGELFF. The chain uses TRBV6-6 and TRBJ2-2, with a weak D call TRBD1 (6 bases). CDR1 is MNHNY, CDR2 SVGAGI, per germline (reference sequence). The CDR3 extends over 14 amino acids. Trimming took off 6 bases at V and 6 bases at J, with 14 bases between the two ends.

The V and J genes are TRBV9 and TRBJ2-5, with D maybe TRBD1 (6 bases). Judging by the DNA end, TRBJ2-7 fits better; the J call may be wrong. The V gene's germline CDR1 is SGDLS and CDR2 YYNGEE. The CDR3 runs to 15 residues. The CDR3 DNA sequence: TGTGCCAGCAGCGTATCCGGGACAAAGTTCAACGAGCAGTACTTC. Its translation: CASSVSGTKFNEQYF.

This clone was found once. This CDR3 reads CASSLGDSHVNKAFF. CDR3 in DNA: TGTGCCAGCAGCTTGGGGGACAGTCATGTTAACAAAGCTTTCTTT. The V and J genes are TRBV5-8 and TRBJ1-1; 7 bases fit TRBD1. Germline V gene data show CDR1 as SGHTS and CDR2 as YDEGEE. The ends lost 0 bases at V and 9 bases at J; junction bases unmatched: 11. The CDR3 loop spans 15 amino acids.

The chain links TRBV5-1 to TRBJ1-1; possible D gene TRBD1, 6 bases. V lost 4 bases and J lost 2, with 12 bases in between. This CDR3 has 14 residues. Germline-derived CDR1 and CDR2 are SGHRS and YFSETQ. CDR3: CASSPGHLNTEAFF. The DNA of the CDR3 is TGCGCCAGCAGCCCGGGACATCTTAACACTGAAGCTTTCTTT.

The chain couples TRBV7-9 to TRBJ2-7, with 7 bases fitting TRBD1. Trimming took 5 bases from V and 3 from J; bases not matched to a gene: 10. CDR1 and CDR2 (germline): SEHNR, FQNEAQ (reference sequence). The CDR3 has 15 residues. CDR3 sequence reads: CASSTLQGLGYEQYF. Written as DNA, the CDR3 is TGTGCCAGCAGCACCTTACAGGGGCTGGGCTACGAGCAGTACTTC.

J is TRBJ2-1 and V is TRBV29-1; 8 bases align to TRBD2. Germline-derived CDR1 and CDR2 are SQVTM and ANQGSEA. Unmatched junction bases numbered 11, after V lost 7 bases and J lost 9 bases. The CDR3 is made up of 13 amino acids. Written as DNA, the CDR3 is TGCAGCGCCGGGGGGGCGGGAGAGGCTGAGCAGTTCTTC. Its protein product is CSAGGAGEAEQFF.

This chain uses TRBV5-4 with TRBJ2-7, with 9 bases that match TRBD1. This CDR3 has 14 residues. Germline V gene sequence: CDR1 SGHNT, CDR2 YYREEE (reference sequence). V shed 4 bases and J 4 bases; nucleotides not matched to a gene: 6. CDR3 sequence reads: CASSPPGQGYEQYF. The CDR3 DNA reads as TGTGCCAGCAGCCCCCCGGGACAGGGATACGAGCAGTACTTC.

The chain is built from TRBV28 and TRBJ2-5, with TRBD1 matching 9 bases. This CDR3 contains 17 residues. The germline V gene encodes CDR1 MDHEN and CDR2 SYDVKM. Losses at the gene ends were 3 bases for V and 4 bases for J; bases not matched to a gene: 12. CDR3 in DNA: TGTGCCAGCAGTTTCCCCCCCGGGACAGGGATATCAGAGACCCAGTACTTC. Protein sequence: CASSFPPGTGISETQYF.

The table lists this clone with a count of one. The chain uses TRBV28 and TRBJ2-5, with TRBD1 as a possible D gene (5 bases). The CDR3 extends over 15 amino acids. Trimming pared 2 bases from V and 7 bases from J, leaving 17 bases between. The germline CDR1 and CDR2 sequences are MDHEN and SYDVKM. The CDR3 coding sequence is TGTGCCAGCAGTTTAGGGGCCCCCAGGCTGTGGACCCAGTACTTC. Translating it yields CASSLGAPRLWTQYF.

The chain links TRBV7-8 to TRBJ1-2; a weak D match, TRBD1 (5 bases). The CDR3 covers 13 residues. The V end was cut by 5 bases, the J end by 4 bases, with 11 bases between. Germline V gene sequence: CDR1 SGHVS, CDR2 FQNEAQ. CDR3 protein: CASSGGGSYGYTF. The CDR3 DNA sequence: TGTGCCAGCAGCGGGGGAGGGAGCTATGGCTACACCTTC. Together with reference TRBV7-8 and TRBJ1-2, the CDR3 gives the full variable domain: GAGVSQSPRYKVAKRGQDVALRCDPISGHVSLFWYQQALGQGPEFLTYFQNEAQLDKSGLPSDRFFAERPEGSVSTLKIQRTQQEDSAVYLCASSGGGSYGYTFGSGTRLTVV.

The rearrangement uses TRBV7-8 and TRBJ1-3; D is unresolved. CDR1 is SGHVS and CDR2 is FQNEAQ in the germline V gene. V dropped 1 base and J dropped 0 bases, with 13 bases sitting between them. The CDR3 has 17 residues. This CDR3 is CASSLVPWASSGNTIYF. The CDR3 nucleotides read TGTGCCAGCAGCTTAGTCCCCTGGGCAAGCTCTGGAAACACCATATATTTT.

The rearrangement uses TRBV7-2 and TRBJ1-1; TRBD1 matches 12 bases. From germline, CDR1 is SGHTA and CDR2 FQGNSA. The CDR3 has 16 residues. V was pared by 4 bases and J by 4 bases, with 7 bases of the junction left unmatched. The CDR3 region is CASSYTGTGGGTEAFF. CDR3 DNA: TGTGCCAGCAGCTATACCGGGACAGGGGGCGGCACTGAAGCTTTCTTT.

The rearrangement uses TRBV5-1 and TRBJ2-1, with 8 bases matching TRBD1. Per the germline V gene, CDR1 is SGHRS and CDR2 is YFSETQ. CDR3 length equals 13 residues. The V gene end was trimmed by 2 bases and the J gene end by 6 bases; junction bases not matched to a gene: 1. Here the CDR3 reads CASSFDRGNEQFF. The CDR3, as DNA: TGCGCCAGCAGCTTCGACAGGGGCAATGAGCAGTTCTTC.

The chain uses TRBV2 and TRBJ2-1, with 12 bases that match TRBD1. The CDR3 runs to 13 residues. CDR1 and CDR2 from the germline V gene are SNHLY and FYNNEI. The V segment lost 6 bases and the J segment 9 bases; nucleotides outside the gene matches: 3. DNA of the CDR3: TGTGCCAGCAGCGGGACAGGGGGCGGTGAGCAGTTCTTC. Its protein product is CASSGTGGGEQFF.

This chain connects TRBV6-1 to TRBJ2-3; 7 nucleotides agree with TRBD2. Germline assignment: CDR1 MNHNS and CDR2 SASEGT. CDR3 length equals 15 residues. Trimming removed 5 bases from V and 1 base from J; junction bases left unmatched: 6. This CDR3 is CASSIRGVGTDTQYF. The CDR3 nucleotides are TGTGCCAGCAGTATTCGGGGGGTCGGCACAGATACGCAGTATTTT.

J is TRBJ1-5 and V is TRBV20-1, with D unclear. Germline CDR1 is DFQATT and CDR2 is SNEGSKA (reference sequence). The CDR3 sequence is 11 residues long. Between the trimmed V and J ends, which lost 3 bases and 8 bases, there was a span of 8 bases. CDR3 sequence reads: CSARGLEPQHF. The CDR3 DNA reads TGCAGTGCTAGGGGCTTGGAGCCCCAGCATTTT.

A single count supports this clone. The chain joins TRBV28 to TRBJ2-2; possible D gene TRBD1, 6 bases. The CDR3 totals 15 residues. Trimming took off 5 bases at V and 5 bases at J, with 15 bases between the two ends. Germline CDR1 MDHEN, CDR2 SYDVKM. The CDR3 sequence: CASSRPGQSTGELFF. CDR3 in DNA: TGTGCCAGCAGTAGGCCAGGACAGTCGACCGGGGAGCTGTTTTTT.

The chain recombines TRBV2 with TRBJ2-7, with D possibly matching TRBD1 (6 bases). V was cut by 8 bases and J by 7 bases, with 27 bases left in between. The CDR3 length is 16 residues. The germline CDR1 and CDR2 sequences are SNHLY and FYNNEI. The CDR3 DNA is TGTGCCAGCTTCACCTGGACAGCTCAGATGAGGGGGGAGCAGTACTTC. Translated, it gives CASFTWTAQMRGEQYF. Filled out from reference TRBV2 and TRBJ2-7, the complete variable domain reads EPEVTQTPSHQVTQMGQEVILRCVPISNHLYFYWYRQILGQKVEFLVSFYNNEISEKSEIFDDQFSVERPDGSNFTLKIRSTKLEDSAMYFCASFTWTAQMRGEQYFGPGTRLTVT.

The rearrangement joins TRBV27 to TRBJ2-5; maybe TRBD1 (6 bases). Germline lookup yields CDR1 MNHEY and CDR2 SMNVEV (reference sequence). V shed 2 bases and J shed 1 base, with 11 bases lying between them. CDR3 length: 15 amino acids. CDR3 amino acids: CASSLDPTGQETQYF. The CDR3 DNA follows: TGTGCCAGCAGTTTAGATCCGACAGGCCAAGAGACCCAGTACTTC.

This sequence joins TRBV28 and TRBJ1-2; 7 nucleotides line up with TRBD1. The CDR3 has 11 amino acids. The trim removed 8 bases at V and 6 bases at J, leaving 3 bases unmatched. Germline assignment: CDR1 MDHEN and CDR2 SYDVKM. The CDR3 DNA follows: TGTGCCAGCGGGCAGGGGGATGGCTACACCTTC. It encodes CASGQGDGYTF.

This clone was detected once. This chain connects TRBV11-2 to TRBJ2-1; TRBD2 matches at 10 bases. Unmatched junction bases numbered 7, after V lost 5 bases and J lost 0 bases. CDR1 SGHAT and CDR2 FQNNGV come from the germline V gene. The CDR3 sequence is 17 residues long. DNA of the CDR3: TGTGCCAGCAGCCCCGTAGCGGGAGGCGACTCCTACAATGAGCAGTTCTTC. It specifies CASSPVAGGDSYNEQFF.

This chain uses TRBV6-1 with TRBJ2-7; tentative D call: TRBD2 (5 bases). The V gene's germline CDR1 is MNHNS and CDR2 SASEGT. This CDR3 is built from 13 residues. Trimming pared 4 bases from V and 3 bases from J, leaving 10 bases between. The CDR3 loop is CASSGTAGYEQYF. CDR3 nucleotide sequence: TGTGCCAGCAGTGGAACCGCGGGCTACGAGCAGTACTTC.

Comment on this clone: One junction end does not reproduce the germline sequence, and a read error may be involved. CDR3 coding DNA: TGTTCCAGCAGCTTATTCTTGCAGGGGAACACTGAAGCTTTCTTT. Amino acids: CSSSLFLQGNTEAFF. The rearrangement uses TRBV7-9 and TRBJ1-1; perhaps TRBD1 as D (5 bases). This CDR3 is built from 15 residues. Looked up from germline, CDR1 is SEHNR and CDR2 is FQNEAQ (reference sequence).

The table lists this clone with a count of one. The V gene is TRBV10-3, the J gene TRBJ2-6, with no clear D. V lost 6 bases, J lost 0 bases, and 12 bases lay in between. The CDR3 contains 16 residues. Looked up from germline, CDR1 is ENHRY and CDR2 is SYGVKD. CDR3 loop: CAIRAELSSGANVLTF. CDR3 nucleotides: TGTGCCATCAGGGCAGAATTAAGCTCTGGGGCCAACGTCCTGACTTTC.

This chain joins TRBV7-8 and TRBJ1-2; no definite D call. The CDR3 runs 15 residues. The V end was cut by 1 base, the J end by 4 bases, with 13 bases between. The germline V gene has CDR1 SGHVS and CDR2 FQNEAQ. DNA of the CDR3: TGTGCCAGCAGCTTAGAGCCGGGAGTAACCTATGGCTACACCTTC. Its translation is CASSLEPGVTYGYTF.

In nucleotides, the CDR3 is TGTGCCAGCAGAACTAGCTCCGGGGAGCTGTTTTTT. It encodes CASRTSSGELFF. This rearrangement joins TRBV7-8 to TRBJ2-2, with D possibly TRBD2 on 6 matching bases. The CDR3 is 12 amino acids. Germline values: CDR1 SGHVS, CDR2 FQNEAQ. V lost 6 bases and J 6 bases, leaving 8 bases between the germline ends.